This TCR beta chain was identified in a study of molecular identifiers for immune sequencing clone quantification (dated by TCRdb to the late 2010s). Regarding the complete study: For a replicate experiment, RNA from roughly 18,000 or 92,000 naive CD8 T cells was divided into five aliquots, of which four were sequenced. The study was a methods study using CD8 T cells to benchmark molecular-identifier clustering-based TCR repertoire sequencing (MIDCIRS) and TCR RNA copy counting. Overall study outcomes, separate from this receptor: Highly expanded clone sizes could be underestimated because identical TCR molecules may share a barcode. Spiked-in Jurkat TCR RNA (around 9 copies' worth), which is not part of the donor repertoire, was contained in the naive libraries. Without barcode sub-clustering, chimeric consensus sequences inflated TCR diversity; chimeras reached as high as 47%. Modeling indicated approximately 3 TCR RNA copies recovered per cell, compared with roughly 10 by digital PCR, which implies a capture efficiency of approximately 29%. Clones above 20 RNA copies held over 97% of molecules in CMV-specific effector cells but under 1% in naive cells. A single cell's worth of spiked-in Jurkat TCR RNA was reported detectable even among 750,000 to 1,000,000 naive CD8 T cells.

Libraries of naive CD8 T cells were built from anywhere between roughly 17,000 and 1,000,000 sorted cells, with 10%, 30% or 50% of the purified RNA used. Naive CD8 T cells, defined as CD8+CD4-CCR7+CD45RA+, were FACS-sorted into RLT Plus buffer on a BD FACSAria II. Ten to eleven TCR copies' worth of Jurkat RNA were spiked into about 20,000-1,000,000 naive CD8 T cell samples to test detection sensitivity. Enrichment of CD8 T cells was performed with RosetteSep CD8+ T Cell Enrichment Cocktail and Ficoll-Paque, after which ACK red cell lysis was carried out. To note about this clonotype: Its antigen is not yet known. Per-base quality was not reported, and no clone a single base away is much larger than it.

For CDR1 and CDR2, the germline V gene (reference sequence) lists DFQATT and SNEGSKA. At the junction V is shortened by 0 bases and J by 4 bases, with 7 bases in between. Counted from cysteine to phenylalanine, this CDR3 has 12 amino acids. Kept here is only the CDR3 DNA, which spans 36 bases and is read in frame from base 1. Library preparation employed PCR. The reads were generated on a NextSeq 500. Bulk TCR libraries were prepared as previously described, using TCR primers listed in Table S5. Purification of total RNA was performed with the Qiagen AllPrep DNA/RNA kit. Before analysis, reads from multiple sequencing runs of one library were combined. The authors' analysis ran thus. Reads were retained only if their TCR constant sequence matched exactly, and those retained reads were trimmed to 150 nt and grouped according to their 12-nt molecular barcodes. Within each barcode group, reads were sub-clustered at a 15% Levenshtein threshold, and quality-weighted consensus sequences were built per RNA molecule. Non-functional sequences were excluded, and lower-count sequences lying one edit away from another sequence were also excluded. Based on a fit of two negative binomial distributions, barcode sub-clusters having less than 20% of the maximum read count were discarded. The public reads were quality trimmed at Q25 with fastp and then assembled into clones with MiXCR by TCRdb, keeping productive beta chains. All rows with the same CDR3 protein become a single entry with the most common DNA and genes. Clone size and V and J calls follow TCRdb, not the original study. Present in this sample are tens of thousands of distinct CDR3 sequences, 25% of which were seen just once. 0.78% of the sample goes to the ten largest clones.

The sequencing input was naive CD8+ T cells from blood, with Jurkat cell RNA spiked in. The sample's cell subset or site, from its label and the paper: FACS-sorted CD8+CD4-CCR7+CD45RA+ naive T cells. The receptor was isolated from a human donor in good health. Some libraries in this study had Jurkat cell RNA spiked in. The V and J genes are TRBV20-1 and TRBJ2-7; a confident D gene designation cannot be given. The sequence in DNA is TGCAGTGCTAGAGATGTCAGGTACGAGCAGTACTTC. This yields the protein CSARDVRYEQYF.